The source of this TCR beta chain is a study of cytotoxic CD8 clonotypes in ibrutinib-treated CLL. Across the whole study: Among the patients, ten to eleven presented as relapsed/refractory and fewer than 16 as treatment-naive; roughly 17 showed unmutated IGHV. Complete response was seen in 2 patients and partial in about 24; around twelve progressed and about 14 stayed remitted after a median roughly 65 months.

Some clones are missing from TCRdb's copy, which holds only in-frame ones; the method was immunoSEQ multiplex PCR. The data show some 300,000 clones, 70% to 80% seen once. The germline V and J ends were trimmed by 6 bases and 1 base, with 9 bases remaining between them. Germline V gene lookup returns CDR1 SNHLY and CDR2 FYNNEI. The CDR3 is 13 residues long. The sequence was obtained from a human donor with chronic lymphocytic leukemia. The rearrangement links TRBV2 to TRBJ1-1; no firm D call. The specimen was PBMCs, collected before ibrutinib treatment. In DNA, the CDR3 is TGTGCCAGCAGCCAGGAAGGGAACACTGAAGCTTTCTTT. This codes for CASSQEGNTEAFF.